This T cell receptor (beta chain) emerged from a study of shared clonotypes between healthy human individuals. At the level of the study: Aged 18 to 49, the donors were two women and a few men.

In germline, CDR1 is LNHDA, CDR2 SQIVND (reference sequence). The CDR3 covers 15 residues. V lost 5 bases to trimming and J lost 5 bases; unmatched junction nucleotides: 5. The study drew its donors from healthy HIV-negative adults without recent acute infections or vaccinations. Measured with immunoSEQ multiplex PCR; TCRdb has only the in-frame clones, and not every one. The repertoire holds 1,400,000 or so clones, with about 98.5% as singletons. The TCR originated in a man aged 30 to 39 in good health. The specimen sequenced was naive CD4+ T cells sorted from blood. Stated subset: CD45RA+ positively selected. The V gene is TRBV19, the J gene TRBJ2-2; 10 bases fit TRBD2. CDR3: CASSVGLASTGELFF. Here the CDR3 DNA reads TGTGCCAGTAGTGTGGGACTAGCGAGTACCGGGGAGCTGTTTTTT.